This TCR beta chain is drawn from a study of blood T cell repertoires in COVID-19. Background on the study: The origin of the acute and convalescent COVID-19 samples was the United States, Italy and Spain. Sources were T cells, B-cell-depleted T cells, or PBMCs; the material itself was cDNA or gDNA.

This clone was counted at least ten times. Profiled with immunoSEQ multiplex PCR; TCRdb holds only in-frame clones, not every one. The top ten hold approximately 20% of the sample, which has about 40,000 clones, around 87% seen once. The CDR3 covers 15 residues. Germline V gene sequence: CDR1 LNHNV, CDR2 YYDKDF (reference sequence). The V and J ends lost 1 base and 1 base respectively, with 10 bases between them. The sample taken for sequencing was peripheral blood. This chain links TRBV15 with TRBJ1-2, with D tentatively TRBD1 (6 bases). The TCR originated in a man aged 50 to 60 in a cohort sampled during active COVID-19. CDR3 coding DNA: TGTGCCACCAGCAGAGGATCGGACAGTAACTATGGCTACACCTTC. Encoded protein: CATSRGSDSNYGYTF.